This T cell receptor beta chain was found in a study of a mutant IDH1 vaccine in newly diagnosed glioma. Study details: Treated patients showed a male proportion of around 60%, a female proportion of about 40%, and a mean age of approximately 40 years. Most patients had radiochemotherapy with temozolomide before enrollment; others had one alone. Study findings and constraints: 85% to 95% of patients showed vaccine-induced immune responses across multiple MHC alleles. Pseudoprogression appears to have had no connection to changes in top peripheral T cell clonotypes.

CDR3 length: 12 amino acids. Germline loops: CDR1 MNHEY, CDR2 SVGAGI. V dropped 4 bases and J dropped 4 bases, with 8 bases sitting between them. Time point here: baseline, week 1 (first vaccination visit). Treatment in this sample: pre-vaccination baseline after standard-of-care therapy. This clone was found a few times. Its antigen is unknown. The method was immunoSEQ multiplex PCR; TCRdb's version includes in-frame clones alone and lacks a portion of them. This table has nearly 70,000 clones, about four fifths appearing once. The sample here was PBMCs, taken from a glioma patient treated with radiotherapy, temozolomide or both. The chain employs TRBV6-5 and TRBJ2-7; D ambiguous. The sequence was collected from a man over 45 with glioma. This CDR3 reads CASSFDGYEQYF. The CDR3 DNA is TGTGCCAGCAGTTTCGACGGGTACGAGCAGTACTTC.